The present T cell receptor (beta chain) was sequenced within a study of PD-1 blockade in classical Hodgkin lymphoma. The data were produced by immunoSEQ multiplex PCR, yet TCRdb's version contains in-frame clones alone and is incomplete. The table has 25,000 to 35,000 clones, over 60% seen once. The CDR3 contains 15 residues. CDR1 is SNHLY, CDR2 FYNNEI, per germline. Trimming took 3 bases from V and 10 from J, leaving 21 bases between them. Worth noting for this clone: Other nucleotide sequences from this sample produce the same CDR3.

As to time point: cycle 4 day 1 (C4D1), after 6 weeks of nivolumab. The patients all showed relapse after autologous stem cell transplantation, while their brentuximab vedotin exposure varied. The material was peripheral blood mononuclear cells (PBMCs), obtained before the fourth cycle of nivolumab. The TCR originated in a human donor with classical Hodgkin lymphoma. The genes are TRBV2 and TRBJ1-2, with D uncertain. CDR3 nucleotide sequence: TGTGCCAGCAGTGACAGGAGGGTATCTCCCCAAGACTACACCTTC. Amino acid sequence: CASSDRRVSPQDYTF.